The TCR beta chain under discussion was sequenced for a study of cytomegalovirus exposure and HLA in healthy donors. Study-wide findings and caveats: Cytomegalovirus association was assigned to 150 to 200 TCR beta chains.

It was with 60 Vbeta and 13 Jbeta primers that the PCR ran. Per the study methods: In a later analysis, of 80 million to 90 million unique beta chains, roughly 10 million appeared in at least two donors. This table comes from immunoSEQ multiplex PCR, and its TCRdb copy is limited to in-frame clones, with some not included. That table gives V, J and clone size, and the DNA gave D and trimming. Among approximately 70,000 clones listed, about 74% were seen once. As regards this clone: Its matching antigen is unknown.

The CDR3 loop spans 12 amino acids. V was pared by 4 bases and J by 14 bases, with 6 bases of the junction left unmatched. CDR1 and CDR2 (germline): SGHDT, YYEEEE. Sequenced sample: PBMCs. This chain joins TRBV5-6 and TRBJ1-6, with 7 bases that match TRBD1. This receptor was identified in an older woman in good health and CMV-seropositive. The CDR3 bases are TGTGCCAGCAGCATTGACAGGGTCACCCTCCACTTT. It is translated as CASSIDRVTLHF.